This record covers a single T cell receptor (beta chain). The antigen is not known. The germline gives CDR1 WSHSY, CDR2 SAAADI. The CDR3 covers 17 residues. V was cut by 5 bases and J by 3 bases, with 21 bases left in between. Produced via immunoSEQ multiplex PCR; TCRdb's table is partial and in-frame only. The sample shows around 2,000,000 clones, about 95% of them seen only once. Naive CD8 cells lacked CD45RO and underwent positive selection for CCR7, leaving out terminally differentiated effector memory CD45RA+ cells. This specimen comes from a study of shared clonotypes between healthy human individuals. Study details: CD4 naive and CD4 memory each took three plates per donor, while CD8 naive took two and CD8 memory one. Points from the study as a whole: Large sequencing depth failed to make sorted-subset sequencing complete, rarefaction showed.

The receptor was derived from a man aged 18 to 29 in good health. Specimen: naive CD8+ T cells sorted from blood. The rearrangement uses TRBV10-2 and TRBJ2-3; D call uncertain. CDR3 DNA: TGCGCCAGCAGTCCTTCACGTCTAGTGGATGAGACAGATACGCAGTATTTT. Translating gives CASSPSRLVDETDTQYF.